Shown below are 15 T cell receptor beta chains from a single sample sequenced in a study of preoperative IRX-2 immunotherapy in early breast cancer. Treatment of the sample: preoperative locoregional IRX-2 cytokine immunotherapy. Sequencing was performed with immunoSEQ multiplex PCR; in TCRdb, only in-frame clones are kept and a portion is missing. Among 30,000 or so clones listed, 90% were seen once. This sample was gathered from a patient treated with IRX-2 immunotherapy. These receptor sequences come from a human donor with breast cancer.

CDR3 in amino acids: CASSLESVPRTFF. CDR3 coding DNA: TGCGCCAGCAGCTTGGAATCGGTCCCAAGGACTTTCTTT. V is TRBV5-1 and J is TRBJ1-1; D is unresolved. Deletions cut 0 bases from V and 12 bases from J, with 15 bases between. Germline CDR1 reads SGHRS; CDR2 reads YFSETQ. CDR3 size: 13 residues.

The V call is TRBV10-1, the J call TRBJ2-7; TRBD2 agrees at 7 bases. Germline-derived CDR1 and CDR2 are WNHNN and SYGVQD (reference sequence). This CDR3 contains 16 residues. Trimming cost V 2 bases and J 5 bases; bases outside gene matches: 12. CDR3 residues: CASSEVRRGSRHEQYF. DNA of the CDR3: TGCGCCAGCAGTGAGGTACGACGCGGGAGCAGGCACGAGCAGTACTTC.

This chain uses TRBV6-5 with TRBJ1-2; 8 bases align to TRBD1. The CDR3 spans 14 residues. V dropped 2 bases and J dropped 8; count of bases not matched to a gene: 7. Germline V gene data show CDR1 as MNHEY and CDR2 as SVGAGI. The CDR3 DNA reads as TGTGCCAGCAGTTACCCGACAGGGGAAGGAGGCTACACCTTC. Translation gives CASSYPTGEGGYTF.

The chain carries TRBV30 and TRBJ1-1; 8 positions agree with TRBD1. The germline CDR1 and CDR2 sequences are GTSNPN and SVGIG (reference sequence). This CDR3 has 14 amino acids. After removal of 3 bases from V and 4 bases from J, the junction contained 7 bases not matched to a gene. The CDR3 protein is CAWSRGQGGTEAFF. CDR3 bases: TGTGCCTGGAGCCGCGGACAGGGTGGCACTGAAGCTTTCTTT.

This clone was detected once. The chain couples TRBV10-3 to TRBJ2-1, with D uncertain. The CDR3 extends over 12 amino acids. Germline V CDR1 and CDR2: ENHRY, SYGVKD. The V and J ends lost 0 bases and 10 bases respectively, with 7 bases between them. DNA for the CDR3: TGTGCCATCAGTGAGTCGAAGATCGAGCAGTTCTTC. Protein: CAISESKIEQFF.

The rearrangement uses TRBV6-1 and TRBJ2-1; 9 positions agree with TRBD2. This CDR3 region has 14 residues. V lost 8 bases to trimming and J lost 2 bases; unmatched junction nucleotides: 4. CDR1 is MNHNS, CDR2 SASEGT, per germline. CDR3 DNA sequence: TGTGCCAGCGCCCTAGCGGGGACCTACAATGAGCAGTTCTTC. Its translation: CASALAGTYNEQFF.

CDR3 amino acids: CASSLAGADRNEQFF. The CDR3 DNA sequence: TGCGCCAGCAGCTTGGCGGGGGCCGATAGGAATGAGCAGTTCTTC. This chain uses TRBV5-1 with TRBJ2-1; the D call may be TRBD1 or TRBD2 (6 bases each). The CDR3 contains 15 residues. CDR1 SGHRS and CDR2 YFSETQ come from the germline V gene. Trimming stripped 0 bases from V and 7 bases from J, with 14 bases between.

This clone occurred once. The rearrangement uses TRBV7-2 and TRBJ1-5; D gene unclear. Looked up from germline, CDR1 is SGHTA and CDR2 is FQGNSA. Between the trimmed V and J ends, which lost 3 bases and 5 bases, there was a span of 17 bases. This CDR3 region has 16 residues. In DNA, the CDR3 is TGTGCCAGCAGCTTGGCTGTTCGAGGCTTGGATCAGCCCCAGCATTTT. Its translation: CASSLAVRGLDQPQHF.

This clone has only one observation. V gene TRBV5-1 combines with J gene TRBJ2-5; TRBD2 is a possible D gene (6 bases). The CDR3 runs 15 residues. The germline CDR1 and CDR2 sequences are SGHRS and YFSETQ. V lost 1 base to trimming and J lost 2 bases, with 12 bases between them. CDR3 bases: TGCGCCAGCAGCTTGAACCTAGCGCCACAAGAGACCCAGTACTTC. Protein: CASSLNLAPQETQYF.

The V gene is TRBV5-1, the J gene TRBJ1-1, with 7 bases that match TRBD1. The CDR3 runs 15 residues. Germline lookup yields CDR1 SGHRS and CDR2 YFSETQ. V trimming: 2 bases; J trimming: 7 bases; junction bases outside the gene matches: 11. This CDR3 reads CASSLTGDGGDEAFF. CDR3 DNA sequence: TGCGCCAGCAGCTTAACAGGGGACGGTGGGGATGAAGCTTTCTTT.

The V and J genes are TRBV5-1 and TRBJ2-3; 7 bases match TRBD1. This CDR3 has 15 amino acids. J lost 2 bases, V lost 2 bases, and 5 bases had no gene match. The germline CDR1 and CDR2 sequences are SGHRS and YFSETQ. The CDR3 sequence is CASSLWGQYTDTQYF. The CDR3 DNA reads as TGCGCCAGCAGCTTATGGGGACAGTACACAGATACGCAGTATTTT.

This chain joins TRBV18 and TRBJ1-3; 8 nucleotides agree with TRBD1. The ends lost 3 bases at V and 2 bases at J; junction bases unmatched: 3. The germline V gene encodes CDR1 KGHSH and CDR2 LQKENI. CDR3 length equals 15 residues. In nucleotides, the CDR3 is TGTGCCAGCTCACCCCAGGACAGGGCTGGAAACACCATATATTTT. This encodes CASSPQDRAGNTIYF.

Here the CDR3 DNA reads TGTGCCAGCAGCACATCGGCGGGAATCGCAGAGACCCAGTACTTC. It translates to CASSTSAGIAETQYF. V usage is TRBV5-6 and J usage is TRBJ2-5, with D possibly matching TRBD2 (6 bases). Germline CDR1 reads SGHDT; CDR2 reads YYEEEE. The CDR3 has 15 amino acids. The ends were cut back, 4 bases at V and 4 bases at J, with 17 bases in the middle. The full variable domain, in which reference TRBV5-6 and TRBJ2-5 provide the parts outside the CDR3, is DAGVTQSPTHLIKTRGQQVTLRCSPKSGHDTVSWYQQALGQGPQFIFQYYEEEERQRGNFPDRFSGHQFPNYSSELNVNALLLGDSALYLCASSTSAGIAETQYFGPGTRLLVL.

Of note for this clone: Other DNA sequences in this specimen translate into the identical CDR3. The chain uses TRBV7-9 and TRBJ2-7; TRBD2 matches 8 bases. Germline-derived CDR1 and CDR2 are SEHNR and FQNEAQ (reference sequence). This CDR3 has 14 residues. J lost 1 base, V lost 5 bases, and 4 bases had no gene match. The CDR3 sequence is CASSPPSGSYEQYF. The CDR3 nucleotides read TGTGCCAGCAGCCCACCTAGCGGGTCCTACGAGCAGTACTTC.

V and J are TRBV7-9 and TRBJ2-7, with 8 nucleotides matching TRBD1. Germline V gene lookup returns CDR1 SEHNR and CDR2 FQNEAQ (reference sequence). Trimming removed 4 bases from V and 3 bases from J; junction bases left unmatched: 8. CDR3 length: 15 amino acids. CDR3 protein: CASSSRQGSDYEQYF. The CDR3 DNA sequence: TGTGCCAGCAGCTCGAGACAGGGGAGTGACTACGAGCAGTACTTC.